Shown below are 3 T cell receptor beta chains from a single sample sequenced in a study of graft-versus-host responses after intestinal transplantation (dated by TCRdb to about 2021). Receptor amplification or capture employed the immunoSEQ multiplex PCR assay. TCRdb obtained this table from immuneACCESS and retained in-frame rearrangements with V and J assigned. These tables miss some clones; where compared with another copy, unresolved V genes account for less than half of the shortfall, and the remainder is unexplained. The sample records approximately 15,000 clones, around two thirds of which are singletons. The biggest ten clones account for around 3.5% of the sample. Intraepithelial and lamina propria lymphocytes were isolated from graft specimens using dithiothreitol, EDTA incubations and collagenase D digestion. Specimen: ileum tissue, collected 14 days after transplant. These TCRs come from a human patient who received an intestinal transplant, so some T cells may come from the graft donor.

The sample holds a few counts of this clone. This rearrangement joins TRBV5-1 to TRBJ2-5; 7 nucleotides agree with TRBD2. With 7 bases clipped from V and 7 bases from J, the junction kept 10 bases outside the gene matches. Germline V gene data show CDR1 as SGHRS and CDR2 as YFSETQ. The CDR3 length is 13 residues. CDR3 nucleotides: TGCGCCAGCCCCCAGGGAGGGAGAGCGACCCAGTACTTC. Residues: CASPQGGRATQYF.

The gene calls are TRBV6-6 and TRBJ2-7; D not resolved. The germline V and J ends were trimmed by 6 bases and 2 bases, with 8 bases remaining between them. Germline V gene data show CDR1 as MNHNY and CDR2 as SVGAGI (reference sequence). CDR3 length: 12 amino acids. This CDR3 is CASSPNTYEQYF. CDR3 DNA: TGTGCCAGCAGCCCCAATACCTACGAGCAGTACTTC.

The rearrangement uses TRBV6-6 and TRBJ2-1, with unresolved D. This CDR3 region has 11 residues. Trimming stripped 0 bases from V and 10 bases from J, with 4 bases between. Germline lookup yields CDR1 MNHNY and CDR2 SVGAGI (reference sequence). CDR3 nucleotide sequence: TGTGCCAGCAGTTACTCCGGAGAGCAGTTCTTC. Translated: CASSYSGEQFF.